Each of the 20 T cell receptor beta chains below was sequenced from the same sample in a study of response to subunit inactivated influenza vaccine. One entry per CDR3 protein results from TCRdb running MiXCR on the RT-PCR reads. This table has hundreds of thousands of distinct CDR3 sequences, around 13% appearing once. This sample comprised PBMCs from blood, obtained 14 days before vaccination. These receptors were collected from a man aged 45-65 years who received an inactivated influenza vaccine.

CDR3 in DNA: TGCAGTGCTCTCTACAATGAGCAGTTCTTC. Protein: CSALYNEQFF. V is TRBV20-1 and J is TRBJ2-1, with D hard to call. The V end was cut by 5 bases, the J end by 3 bases, with 2 bases between. The germline gives CDR1 DFQATT, CDR2 SNEGSKA (reference sequence). The length of the CDR3 is 10 residues.

This clonotype was recorded only once. The chain couples TRBV4-3 to TRBJ2-1; D is uncertain. V dropped 1 base and J dropped 0 bases, with 10 bases sitting between them. CDR1 LGHNA and CDR2 YSLEER come from the germline V gene. CDR3 size: 16 residues. In DNA, the CDR3 is TGCGCCAGCAGCCAAGGTGTCTCGACCTCCTACAATGAGCAGTTCTTC. Protein product: CASSQGVSTSYNEQFF.

This chain uses TRBV15 with TRBJ2-5, with D perhaps being TRBD1 or TRBD2 (5 bases each). This CDR3 has 15 amino acids. Germline CDR1 and CDR2: LNHNV and YYDKDF (reference sequence). The V gene lost 8 bases and the J gene lost 0 bases, with 16 bases spanning the gap. The CDR3 protein is CATSLESQDQETQYF. The CDR3 coding sequence is TGTGCCACCTCACTAGAATCACAGGACCAAGAGACCCAGTACTTC.

V and J are TRBV6-5 and TRBJ2-7; 7 bases line up with TRBD1. The germline V gene has CDR1 MNHEY and CDR2 SVGAGI. The CDR3 consists of 14 residues. V trimming: 2 bases; J trimming: 3 bases; junction bases outside the gene matches: 4. The DNA for the CDR3 is TGTGCCAGCAGTTACCGGGACAGAGTCTACGAGCAGTACTTC. Amino acids: CASSYRDRVYEQYF.

This clonotype has a handful of counts. This chain links TRBV27 with TRBJ2-2, with D possibly being TRBD1 or TRBD2 (5 bases each). V was shortened by 5 bases and J by 0 bases, with 16 bases between the two germline ends. Germline V gene data show CDR1 as MNHEY and CDR2 as SMNVEV (reference sequence). The CDR3 is made up of 17 amino acids. In DNA, the CDR3 is TGTGCCAGCAGTAGCCTCGGGGCAAGCCCGAACACCGGGGAGCTGTTTTTT. Translating gives CASSSLGASPNTGELFF.

This chain joins TRBV25-1 and TRBJ1-3, with D unresolved. The germline V gene has CDR1 MGHDK and CDR2 SYGVNS. CDR3 length: 12 residues. V lost 4 bases and J lost 4, with 5 bases in between. The CDR3: CASSVTGNTIYF. The CDR3 DNA sequence: TGTGCCAGCAGTGTCACAGGAAACACCATATATTTT. Complete variable domain (other parts from reference TRBV25-1 and TRBJ1-3): EADIYQTPRYLVIGTGKKITLECSQTMGHDKMYWYQQDPGMELHLIHYSYGVNSTEKGDLSSESTVSRIRTEHFPLTLESARPSHTSQYLCASSVTGNTIYFGEGSWLTVV.

Comment on this clonotype: A junction boundary mismatches the germline segment, possibly from a read error. The V call is TRBV5-1, the J call TRBJ2-7; D is possibly TRBD1 (5 bases). Per the germline V gene, CDR1 is SGHRS and CDR2 is YFSETQ. The CDR3 loop spans 15 amino acids. The CDR3 is CSSSLGCQGSYEQYF. CDR3 nucleotides: TGCTCCAGCAGCTTGGGCTGCCAGGGTTCCTACGAGCAGTACTTC.

This clonotype was seen more than once but under ten times. The chain joins TRBV11-2 to TRBJ1-1; D possibly corresponds to TRBD1 (5 bases). The CDR3 covers 14 residues. From germline, CDR1 is SGHAT and CDR2 FQNNGV. V dropped 5 bases and J dropped 1 base, with 11 bases sitting between them. The CDR3, as DNA: TGTGCCAGCAGCGGAATCGGGGGGAACACTGAAGCTTTCTTT. Protein sequence: CASSGIGGNTEAFF.

This clonotype was detected a few times. The V and J genes are TRBV24-1 and TRBJ2-1; 11 nucleotides line up with TRBD2. V gave up 9 bases and J gave up 1 base; unmatched junction bases: 4. Germline V CDR1 and CDR2: KGHDR, SFDVKD. The CDR3 totals 15 residues. CDR3 region: CATLPSGGSYNEQFF. CDR3 nucleotides: TGTGCCACCCTACCTAGCGGGGGGTCCTACAATGAGCAGTTCTTC.

This clonotype was observed a handful of times. V usage is TRBV9 and J usage is TRBJ2-7; D might be TRBD1 (6 bases). Trimming left V 2 bases short and J 1 base short, with 10 bases between. The CDR3 consists of 14 residues. Germline CDR1 is SGDLS and CDR2 is YYNGEE. The DNA of the CDR3 is TGTGCCAGCAGCGTGGGGACACATTCCTACGAGCAGTACTTC. It encodes CASSVGTHSYEQYF. Filled out from reference TRBV9 and TRBJ2-7, the complete variable domain reads DSGVTQTPKHLITATGQRVTLRCSPRSGDLSVYWYQQSLDQGLQFLIQYYNGEERAKGNILERFSAQQFPDLHSELNLSSLELGDSALYFCASSVGTHSYEQYFGPGTRLTVT.

The chain combines TRBV10-3 with TRBJ2-4; 7 nucleotides line up with TRBD2. The CDR3 has 13 amino acids. The V and J ends lost 7 bases and 5 bases, in that order; junction bases with no gene match: 5. Germline V CDR1 and CDR2: ENHRY, SYGVKD. CDR3 sequence (DNA): TGTGCCATCAAGCGGGGTCCCCAAAACATTCAGTACTTC. The encoded protein is CAIKRGPQNIQYF.

This clonotype has ten or more counts. The gene calls are TRBV7-9 and TRBJ1-5, with a tentative D call TRBD1 (5 bases). V lost 1 base and J lost 6, with 13 bases in between. The CDR3 is made up of 15 amino acids. Per germline, CDR1 SEHNR and CDR2 FQNEAQ (reference sequence). In DNA, the CDR3 is TGTGCCAGCAGCTTAGGGGGCGTAGGAGGTCAGCCCCAGCATTTT. Amino acid sequence: CASSLGGVGGQPQHF.

This clonotype has a count of ten or more. The chain combines TRBV4-2 with TRBJ2-5; 8 nucleotides line up with TRBD2. Germline V gene data show CDR1 as LGHNA and CDR2 as YNFKEQ. The length of the CDR3 is 16 residues. V shed 1 base and J 4 bases; nucleotides not matched to a gene: 8. The CDR3 nucleotides are TGTGCCAGCAGCCAAGGAGGCGGGGGGATAGGAGAGACCCAGTACTTC. Translated, it gives CASSQGGGGIGETQYF.

This clonotype was detected a few times. The chain couples TRBV7-9 to TRBJ1-5, with 9 bases identical to TRBD1. The CDR3 sequence is 15 residues long. Germline CDR1 SEHNR, CDR2 FQNEAQ (reference sequence). Trimming removed 5 bases from V and 6 bases from J; junction bases left unmatched: 8. DNA for the CDR3: TGTGCCAGCAGCGATGGACAGGGGACTATTCAGCCCCAGCATTTT. Translation: CASSDGQGTIQPQHF.

This clonotype was seen a handful of times. The genes are TRBV10-3 and TRBJ1-2; D not certain. CDR3 length: 13 residues. V lost 0 bases, J lost 2 bases, and 4 bases lay in between. Germline-derived CDR1 and CDR2 are ENHRY and SYGVKD. The CDR3 nucleotides are TGTGCCATCAGTGAGTCCCTCAACTATGGCTACACCTTC. This gives the protein CAISESLNYGYTF.

This chain connects TRBV20-1 to TRBJ2-3; 7 bases are a match to TRBD2. J was trimmed by 0 bases and V by 5 bases; bases with no gene match: 20. CDR1 and CDR2 from the germline V gene are DFQATT and SNEGSKA (reference sequence). The CDR3 extends over 19 amino acids. Here the CDR3 DNA reads TGCAGTGCTCCAACACCCTCTCGCGGGGGTGCCACTAGCACAGATACGCAGTATTTT. As protein: CSAPTPSRGGATSTDTQYF.

This clonotype was found a few times. CDR3 in amino acids: CASSLTGEGQPQHF. For the CDR3, the DNA is TGTGCCAGCAGTTTAACGGGCGAAGGGCAGCCCCAGCATTTT. The genes are TRBV27 and TRBJ1-5; D gene unclear. Germline assignment: CDR1 MNHEY and CDR2 SMNVEV (reference sequence). The CDR3 totals 14 residues. Trimming stripped 2 bases from V and 7 bases from J, with 12 bases between.

In regard to this clonotype: Mismatch with germline at one junction end may stem from a read error. The chain links TRBV5-5 to TRBJ2-3, with D unclear. The CDR3 spans 16 residues. CDR1 is SGHKS and CDR2 is YYEKEE in the germline V gene (reference sequence). The CDR3 nucleotides are TGTGCCAGCAGCAAATATACAAGAGTAGGCACTGATACGCAGTATTTT. It yields the protein CASSKYTRVGTDTQYF. Full variable domain (missing parts from reference TRBV5-5 and TRBJ2-3): DAGVTQSPTHLIKTRGQQVTLRCSPISGHKSVSWYQQVLGQGPQFIFQYYEKEERGRGNFPDRFSARQFPNYSSELNVNALLLGDSALYLCASSKYTRVGTDTQYFGPGTRLTVL.

The DNA for the CDR3 is TGTGCCAGCAGCTTGTTTGTAGCGGCGAGTGAAGAGACCCAGTACTTC. Translation: CASSLFVAASEETQYF. V and J are TRBV11-2 and TRBJ2-5; a possible D gene is TRBD2 (6 bases). The CDR3 spans 16 residues. Trimming cost V 3 bases and J 3 bases, with 17 bases left between them. Germline values: CDR1 SGHAT, CDR2 FQNNGV.

This clonotype was counted between two and nine times. The V call is TRBV21-1, the J call TRBJ1-1. TRBV21-1 is marked as a pseudogene. The CDR3 is made up of 13 amino acids. The chain's CDR3 is CASSNAPATEAFF. CDR3 in DNA: TGTGCCAGCAGCAACGCACCAGCCACTGAAGCTTTCTTT.